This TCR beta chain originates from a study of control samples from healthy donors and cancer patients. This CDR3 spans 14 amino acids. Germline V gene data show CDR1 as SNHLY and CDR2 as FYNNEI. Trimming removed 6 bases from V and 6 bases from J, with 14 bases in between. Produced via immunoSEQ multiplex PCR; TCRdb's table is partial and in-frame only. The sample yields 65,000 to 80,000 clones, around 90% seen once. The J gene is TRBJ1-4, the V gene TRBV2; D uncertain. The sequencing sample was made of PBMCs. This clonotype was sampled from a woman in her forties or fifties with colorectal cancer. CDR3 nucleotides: TGTGCCAGCAGCGACTTGGGCCTGGATGAAAAACTGTTTTTT. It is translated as CASSDLGLDEKLFF. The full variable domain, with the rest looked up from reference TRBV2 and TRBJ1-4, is EPEVTQTPSHQVTQMGQEVILRCVPISNHLYFYWYRQILGQKVEFLVSFYNNEISEKSEIFDDQFSVERPDGSNFTLKIRSTKLEDSAMYFCASSDLGLDEKLFFGSGTQLSVL.